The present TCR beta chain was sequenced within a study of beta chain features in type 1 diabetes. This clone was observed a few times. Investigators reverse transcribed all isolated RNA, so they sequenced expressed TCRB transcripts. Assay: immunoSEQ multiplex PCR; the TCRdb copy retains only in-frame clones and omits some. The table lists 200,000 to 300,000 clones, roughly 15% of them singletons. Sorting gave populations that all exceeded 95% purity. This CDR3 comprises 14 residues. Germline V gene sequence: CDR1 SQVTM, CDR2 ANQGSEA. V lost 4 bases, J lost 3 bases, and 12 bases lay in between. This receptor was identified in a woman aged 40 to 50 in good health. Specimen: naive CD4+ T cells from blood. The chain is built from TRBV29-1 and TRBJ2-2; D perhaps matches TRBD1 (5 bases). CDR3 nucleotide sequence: TGCAGCGTTGCAGACAGTTATTACACCGGGGAGCTGTTTTTT. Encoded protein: CSVADSYYTGELFF.